The 26 T cell receptor beta chains presented below share a single source sample, sequenced in a study of shared clonotypes between healthy human individuals. Repertoires were generated with immunoSEQ multiplex PCR, while TCRdb's copy carries only in-frame clones and drops some. Seen here are around 500,000 clones, over 65% observed once, and the top ten hold 10% to 15%. The source material was PBMCs. These receptors were taken from a woman in her thirties or forties in good health. Some clones in this sample may be carry-over from other donors' samples.

The CDR3 DNA sequence: TGTGCCAGCAGTTGGGGACTAGCGGGAACTACCTACAATGAGCAGTTCTTC. Its protein is CASSWGLAGTTYNEQFF. The chain joins TRBV27 to TRBJ2-1, with TRBD2 identical over 13 bases. The CDR3 runs to 17 residues. Germline values: CDR1 MNHEY, CDR2 SMNVEV (reference sequence). After removal of 4 bases from V and 2 bases from J, the junction contained 5 bases not matched to a gene.

The chain joins TRBV9 to TRBJ2-7; D is unresolved. CDR1 SGDLS and CDR2 YYNGEE come from the germline V gene. The CDR3 extends over 14 amino acids. The V and J ends lost 0 bases and 3 bases respectively, with 10 bases between them. The CDR3 reads CASSVEAEVYEQYF. DNA of the CDR3: TGTGCCAGCAGCGTAGAGGCAGAAGTCTACGAGCAGTACTTC. The full variable domain, completed using reference TRBV9 and TRBJ2-7, is DSGVTQTPKHLITATGQRVTLRCSPRSGDLSVYWYQQSLDQGLQFLIQYYNGEERAKGNILERFSAQQFPDLHSELNLSSLELGDSALYFCASSVEAEVYEQYFGPGTRLTVT.

The rearrangement joins TRBV2 to TRBJ1-2, with 8 bases matching TRBD1. J lost 6 bases, V lost 1 base, and 1 base had no gene match. The CDR3 is 13 amino acids. Germline V gives CDR1 SNHLY, CDR2 FYNNEI. The chain's CDR3 is CASSEGRGHGYTF. The CDR3, as DNA: TGTGCCAGCAGTGAAGGCAGGGGGCATGGCTACACCTTC.

The chain is built from TRBV5-1 and TRBJ1-5; possible D gene TRBD1, 5 bases. This CDR3 has 15 residues. From germline, CDR1 is SGHRS and CDR2 YFSETQ. Trimming removed 0 bases at V and 1 base at J, with 8 bases between. CDR3 bases: TGCGCCAGCAGCTTGGCGGGGCAGAGCAATCAGCCCCAGCATTTT. Protein sequence: CASSLAGQSNQPQHF.

Comments on this clone: A much bigger clone sits one base away, suggesting this may be a read error. The genes are TRBV5-8 and TRBJ1-2; no firm D call. V was pared by 2 bases and J by 2 bases, with 4 bases between. CDR3 length: 12 amino acids. Germline-derived CDR1 and CDR2 are SGHTS and YDEGEE. The CDR3 nucleotides are TGTGCCAGCAGCTTAGGCAACTATGGCTACACCTTC. This encodes CASSLGNYGYTF.

This clone was counted a single time. V is TRBV6-1 and J is TRBJ2-7; TRBD1 matches at 7 bases. Trimming took 6 bases from V and 5 from J; bases not matched to a gene: 7. Germline CDR1 MNHNS, CDR2 SASEGT. The CDR3 runs to 13 residues. The CDR3 region is CASREQGFDEQYF. The DNA for the CDR3 is TGTGCCAGCAGAGAACAGGGGTTCGACGAGCAGTACTTC.

The V and J genes are TRBV6-1 and TRBJ2-2; a weak D match, TRBD1 (6 bases). Germline V gene sequence: CDR1 MNHNS, CDR2 SASEGT. The CDR3 covers 15 residues. Trimming took 1 base from V and 5 from J, leaving 11 bases between them. In nucleotides, the CDR3 is TGTGCCAGCAGTGAAGTAACAGGGCGTACCGGGGAGCTGTTTTTT. Protein sequence: CASSEVTGRTGELFF.

The chain is built from TRBV27 and TRBJ1-2, with a possible D match to TRBD1 (6 bases). Per the germline V gene, CDR1 is MNHEY and CDR2 is SMNVEV (reference sequence). The CDR3 is 13 amino acids. Trimming removed 2 bases from V and 7 bases from J, with 11 bases in between. The CDR3 nucleotides read TGTGCCAGCAGTTTAGGGGGGGCTGGTGGCTACACCTTC. Its protein product is CASSLGGAGGYTF.

J is TRBJ1-3 and V is TRBV4-1; D call uncertain. The V gene's germline CDR1 is MGHRA and CDR2 YSYEKL. The CDR3 is 13 residues long. Trimming removed 6 bases at V and 8 bases at J, with 14 bases between. In DNA, the CDR3 is TGCGCCAGCAGTCACCTTGGGAGTCACACCATATATTTT. This translates into CASSHLGSHTIYF.

The chain joins TRBV7-8 to TRBJ2-3, with TRBD2 matching over 9 bases. The CDR3 length is 18 residues. With 2 bases clipped from V and 5 bases from J, the junction kept 14 bases outside the gene matches. Germline V gene lookup returns CDR1 SGHVS and CDR2 FQNEAQ. This chain's CDR3 is CASSLFASGKSVGDTQYF. CDR3 DNA: TGTGCCAGCAGCTTATTTGCTAGCGGGAAAAGCGTGGGAGATACGCAGTATTTT. The whole variable domain, remainder taken from reference TRBV7-8 and TRBJ2-3, is GAGVSQSPRYKVAKRGQDVALRCDPISGHVSLFWYQQALGQGPEFLTYFQNEAQLDKSGLPSDRFFAERPEGSVSTLKIQRTQQEDSAVYLCASSLFASGKSVGDTQYFGPGTRLTVL.

Of note for this clone: With only one base between it and a far larger clone, this is likely a read error. The CDR3 spells CASSDVTSGAYEQYF. The CDR3 nucleotides are TGTGCCAGCAGTGACGTCACTAGCGGCGCCTACGAGCAGTACTTC. The V and J genes are TRBV2 and TRBJ2-5; TRBD2 matches at 8 bases. The tail of the sequence fits TRBJ2-7 better, so the J call may be wrong. In germline, CDR1 is SNHLY, CDR2 FYNNEI. CDR3 length equals 15 residues.

CDR3 sequence reads: CASSVESGLAGLMNEQFF. As DNA, the CDR3 is TGTGCCAGCAGCGTAGAGAGCGGACTAGCGGGATTGATGAATGAGCAGTTCTTC. The chain combines TRBV9 with TRBJ2-1; 12 nucleotides line up with TRBD2. The germline V gene encodes CDR1 SGDLS and CDR2 YYNGEE. This CDR3 contains 18 residues. After removal of 0 bases from V and 7 bases from J, the junction contained 11 bases not matched to a gene.

The chain recombines TRBV5-1 with TRBJ1-1; no firm D call. Trimming pared 4 bases from V and 3 bases from J, leaving 16 bases between. The CDR3 totals 15 residues. Germline CDR1 SGHRS, CDR2 YFSETQ. The CDR3 here is CASSQAPGRYTEAFF. The DNA of the CDR3 is TGCGCCAGCAGCCAAGCGCCGGGCAGATACACTGAAGCTTTCTTT.

This clone showed up just a few times. The chain links TRBV10-2 to TRBJ2-2; D is unclear. The CDR3 sequence is 14 residues long. Trimming removed 6 bases at V and 3 bases at J, with 11 bases between. Germline V lookup: CDR1 WSHSY, CDR2 SAAADI. CDR3 DNA sequence: TGCGCCAGCAGACCTCCACGGGACACCGGGGAGCTGTTTTTT. Its protein product is CASRPPRDTGELFF.

The chain employs TRBV16 and TRBJ1-1; the D gene is possibly TRBD1 (5 bases). Between the trimmed V and J ends, which lost 0 bases and 4 bases, there was a span of 12 bases. The CDR3 sequence is 15 residues long. In germline, CDR1 is KGHSY, CDR2 FQNENV. CDR3 region: CASSQSRDPVTEAFF. CDR3 sequence (DNA): TGTGCCAGCAGCCAATCCAGGGACCCCGTCACTGAAGCTTTCTTT.

The CDR3 DNA follows: TGTGCCAGCAGTTTATTCCAGCGGGAGTTCGGAGAGACCCAGTACTTC. Translated, it gives CASSLFQREFGETQYF. This sequence joins TRBV28 and TRBJ2-5; 8 bases map to TRBD2. The V and J ends lost 1 base and 4 bases, in that order; junction bases with no gene match: 8. The CDR3 is 16 residues long. Germline V gene lookup returns CDR1 MDHEN and CDR2 SYDVKM.

This rearrangement joins TRBV13 to TRBJ1-5; 7 nucleotides match TRBD1. This CDR3 is built from 19 residues. V lost 5 bases, J lost 0 bases, and 16 bases stayed unmatched. Germline V gene lookup returns CDR1 PRHDT and CDR2 FYEKMQ (reference sequence). CDR3 DNA: TGTGCCAGCAGCCCCCGACAGGGTCCGCCGCTTTATAGCAATCAGCCCCAGCATTTT. Residues: CASSPRQGPPLYSNQPQHF.

The chain links TRBV9 to TRBJ2-3; D perhaps matches TRBD2 (5 bases). V was cut by 2 bases and J by 1 base, with 14 bases left in between. Germline loops: CDR1 SGDLS, CDR2 YYNGEE. The CDR3 runs 16 residues. The CDR3 loop reads CASSVTGGTGTDTQYF. For the CDR3, the DNA is TGTGCCAGCAGCGTCACCGGAGGTACGGGCACAGATACGCAGTATTTT.

This chain links TRBV5-4 with TRBJ1-3, with a tentative D call TRBD1 (6 bases). The germline V and J ends were trimmed by 0 bases and 2 bases, with 12 bases remaining between them. Germline CDR1 SGHNT, CDR2 YYREEE (reference sequence). There are 16 residues in the CDR3. The CDR3 nucleotides are TGTGCCAGCAGCTTGGGGTTCGGGGGCCCTGGAAACACCATATATTTT. This codes for CASSLGFGGPGNTIYF.

This clone was picked up one time. The chain couples TRBV13 to TRBJ2-1; D is ambiguous. Deletions cut 4 bases from V and 9 bases from J, with 10 bases between. This CDR3 is built from 12 residues. The germline gives CDR1 PRHDT, CDR2 FYEKMQ (reference sequence). The CDR3 nucleotides are TGTGCCAGCAGCTCCCCCGTAGGTGAGCAGTTCTTC. It encodes CASSSPVGEQFF. The full variable domain, rest sourced from reference TRBV13 and TRBJ2-1, is AAGVIQSPRHLIKEKRETATLKCYPIPRHDTVYWYQQGPGQDPQFLISFYEKMQSDKGSIPDRFSAQQFSDYHSELNMSSLELGDSALYFCASSSPVGEQFFGPGTRLTVL.

V is TRBV2 and J is TRBJ2-1; 9 bases map to TRBD2. The CDR3 is 16 amino acids. Trimming removed 3 bases from V and 4 bases from J; junction bases left unmatched: 7. CDR1 SNHLY and CDR2 FYNNEI come from the germline V gene. As DNA, the CDR3 is TGTGCCAGCAGTGACCCAGCGGGAGGTCCATACAATGAGCAGTTCTTC. It codes for CASSDPAGGPYNEQFF.

The J gene is TRBJ2-1, the V gene TRBV4-2; 9 positions match TRBD2. The CDR3 loop spans 16 amino acids. CDR1 and CDR2 from the germline V gene are LGHNA and YNFKEQ. V was clipped by 2 bases and J by 0 bases; unmatched bases: 2. The CDR3 here is CASSQFSGSSYNEQFF. The DNA of the CDR3 is TGTGCCAGCAGCCAATTTAGCGGGAGCTCCTACAATGAGCAGTTCTTC.

The rearrangement uses TRBV27 and TRBJ2-2; D not certain. Trimming shortened V by 3 bases and J by 4 bases, and 9 bases separated the two germline ends. CDR3 length: 14 amino acids. Germline V gene data show CDR1 as MNHEY and CDR2 as SMNVEV (reference sequence). The CDR3 sequence is CASSFLWGTGELFF. CDR3 nucleotides: TGTGCCAGCAGTTTCCTATGGGGCACCGGGGAGCTGTTTTTT.

In this sample, this clone is medium-sized (0.01 to 0.1%). The identical CDR3 is also encoded by other nucleotide sequences in the sample. The gene calls are TRBV30 and TRBJ1-4, with a weak D call TRBD1 (5 bases). Germline loops: CDR1 GTSNPN, CDR2 SVGIG (reference sequence). This CDR3 has 15 amino acids. The V and J ends lost 0 bases and 8 bases respectively, with 16 bases between them. The CDR3: CAWSVLRARGEKLFF. Written as DNA, the CDR3 is TGTGCCTGGAGTGTACTCAGGGCGAGGGGCGAAAAACTGTTTTTT.

The chain is built from TRBV7-2 and TRBJ2-2; a weak D match, TRBD2 (5 bases). The CDR3 contains 15 residues. Germline V CDR1 and CDR2: SGHTA, FQGNSA. V dropped 7 bases and J dropped 7 bases, with 19 bases sitting between them. CDR3 DNA: TGTGCCAGCAACCAACCCCGGAGAGGGTTCGGGGAGCTGTTTTTT. Translation gives CASNQPRRGFGELFF. The full variable domain, with the rest looked up from reference TRBV7-2 and TRBJ2-2, is GAGVSQSPSNKVTEKGKDVELRCDPISGHTALYWYRQSLGQGLEFLIYFQGNSAPDKSGLPSDRFSAERTGGSVSTLTIQRTQQEDSAVYLCASNQPRRGFGELFFGEGSRLTVL.

The J gene is TRBJ2-1, the V gene TRBV30; 7 bases map to TRBD2. This CDR3 is 15 amino acids long. Trimming at V came to 0 bases and at J to 3 bases, leaving 5 bases not matched to a gene. Germline V CDR1 and CDR2: GTSNPN, SVGIG (reference sequence). The CDR3 loop reads CAWSVGLADYNEQFF. The CDR3 bases are TGTGCCTGGAGTGTTGGCCTAGCGGACTACAATGAGCAGTTCTTC.